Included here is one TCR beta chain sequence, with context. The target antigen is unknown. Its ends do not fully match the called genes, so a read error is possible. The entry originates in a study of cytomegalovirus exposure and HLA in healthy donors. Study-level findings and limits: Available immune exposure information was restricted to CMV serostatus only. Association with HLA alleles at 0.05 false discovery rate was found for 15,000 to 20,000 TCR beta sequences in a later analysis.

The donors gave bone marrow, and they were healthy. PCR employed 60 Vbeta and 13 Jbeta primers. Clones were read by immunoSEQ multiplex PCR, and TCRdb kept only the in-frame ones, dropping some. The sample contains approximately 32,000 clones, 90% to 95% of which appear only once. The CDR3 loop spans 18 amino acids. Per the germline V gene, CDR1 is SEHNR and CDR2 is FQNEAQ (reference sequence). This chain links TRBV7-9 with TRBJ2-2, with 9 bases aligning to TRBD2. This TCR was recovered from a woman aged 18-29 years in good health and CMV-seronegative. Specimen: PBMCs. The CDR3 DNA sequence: TGTTCCAGCAGCTTATACGCCCTAGCGGGACCGAACACCGGGGAGCTGTTTTTT. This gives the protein CSSSLYALAGPNTGELFF.